This T cell receptor (beta chain) derives from a study of beta chain features in type 1 diabetes. This clone was picked up a small number of times. The antigen remains undetermined. Germline CDR1 and CDR2: SGHDT and YYEEEE. With 4 bases removed from V and 4 bases from J, the gap between germline ends came to 12 bases. The CDR3 totals 13 residues. Cell sorting via CD45RO/CCR7/CD25/CD127/CD95/CD27 was performed to obtain CD4+ naive, central memory, regulatory and stem cell-like memory cells. Of the isolated RNA, all was reverse transcribed, and so the sequenced material was expressed TCRB transcripts. Sequencing used immunoSEQ multiplex PCR; TCRdb keeps in-frame clones, though not all of them. The data show about 270,000 clones, 11% to 15% seen once. Notes on the study in general: VDJ junctions in type 1 diabetes patients carried more deletions and fewer insertions. For patients, the naive, central memory and Treg TCRB repertoires appeared more alike than for healthy donors.

The receptor was derived from a woman between 35 and 50 years old in good health. This chain joins TRBV5-6 and TRBJ2-7; D may be TRBD1 (6 bases). The specimen sequenced was naive CD4+ T cells from blood. The CDR3 sequence: CASSADSRYEQYF. CDR3 DNA sequence: TGTGCCAGCAGCGCGGACAGTCGGTACGAGCAGTACTTC.